This paragraph reports one T cell receptor (beta chain). Its antigen is unidentified. The data originate from a study of T cells in localized non-small cell lung cancer. Germline loops: CDR1 MNHNY, CDR2 SVGAGI (reference sequence). V was cut by 6 bases and J by 4 bases, with 4 bases left in between. The CDR3 sequence is 11 residues long. Study-wide findings and caveats: In adjacent lung, a median about 54 of the top 100 tumor clones were found. Heterogeneity within the tumor remains possible, as just one region underwent sequencing. Compared with tumor, uninvolved adjacent lung displayed greater T cell clonality, ranking highest overall. Greater blood T cell density accompanied longer overall survival.

Method: immunoSEQ multiplex PCR; TCRdb's copy keeps in-frame clones and lacks some. The repertoire holds some 64,000 clones, roughly 76% seen once, with roughly 4.5% in the top ten. The chain couples TRBV6-6 to TRBJ2-1; D gene ambiguous. The source material was PBMCs, sampled before any cancer treatment. The clonotype comes from a man aged 35-69 years with stage II lung adenocarcinoma. The CDR3 sequence is CASSAYNEQFF. In DNA, the CDR3 is TGTGCCAGCAGCGCATACAATGAGCAGTTCTTC.